These T cell receptor beta chains were read from a single sample in a study of cytomegalovirus exposure and HLA in healthy donors. This table comes from immunoSEQ multiplex PCR, and its TCRdb copy is limited to in-frame clones, with some not included. The sample includes some 75,000 clones. The sample consisted of PBMCs. The receptors originated from a boy younger than 18 in good health and CMV-seronegative. Each CDR3 is given with its conserved first and last residue. D genes are given only for firm matches.

>TRBJ1-1|.|TRBV5-6
CASTRDTEAFF
TGTGCCAGCACCAGGGACACTGAAGCTTTCTTT
>TRBJ2-1|TRBD2|TRBV11-1
CASSLLTSGGYNEQFF
TGTGCCAGCAGCTTACTGACTAGCGGGGGATACAATGAGCAGTTCTTC
>TRBJ1-1|.|TRBV27
CASSLFPPGLTEAFF
TGTGCCAGCAGTTTATTTCCTCCGGGACTCACTGAAGCTTTCTTT
>TRBJ2-3|.|TRBV5-1
CASSEVDTQYF
TGCGCCAGCAGCGAGGTAGATACGCAGTATTTT
>TRBJ2-3|TRBD2|TRBV5-4
CASSLVGLDTDTQYF
TGTGCCAGCAGCTTGGTTGGACTAGACACAGATACGCAGTATTTT
>TRBJ2-2|TRBD2|TRBV9
CASSVGGGLSTGELFF
TGTGCCAGCAGCGTAGGGGGAGGGCTGAGCACCGGGGAGCTGTTTTTT
>TRBJ1-5|TRBD1|TRBV30
CAWSNTRGTGVWGNQPQHF
TGTGCCTGGAGCAACACCCGGGGGACAGGGGTGTGGGGCAATCAGCCCCAGCATTTT
>TRBJ1-2|.|TRBV5-1
CASGDAQAYGYTF
TGCGCCAGCGGTGATGCGCAGGCCTATGGCTACACCTTC
>TRBJ2-3|TRBD2|TRBV7-9
CASSHTGTSGTDTQYF
TGTGCCAGCAGCCATACCGGGACTAGCGGCACAGATACGCAGTATTTT
>TRBJ1-1|.|TRBV19
CASAGTVNLNTEAFF
TGTGCCAGCGCCGGTACTGTTAACTTGAACACTGAAGCTTTCTTT
>TRBJ1-2|.|TRBV7-9
CASSPEGRLDYGYTF
TGTGCCAGCAGCCCAGAGGGCAGGCTGGACTATGGCTACACCTTC
>TRBJ2-7|TRBD2|TRBV2
CASSEGRTSGTYEQYF
TGTGCCAGCAGTGAAGGCAGGACTAGCGGTACCTACGAGCAGTACTTC
>TRBJ2-1|.|TRBV6-5
CASSSTGSQFF
TGTGCCAGCAGTTCCACAGGGAGTCAGTTCTTC
>TRBJ2-3|.|TRBV27
CASSPGTFADTQYF
TGTGCCAGCAGCCCAGGGACTTTCGCAGATACGCAGTATTTT
>TRBJ2-7|.|TRBV5-1
CASSRGEAPYEQYF
TGCGCCAGCAGCCGGGGTGAGGCCCCCTACGAGCAGTACTTC
>TRBJ1-2|.|TRBV7-2
CASSLGGSGYGYTF
TGTGCCAGCAGCTTAGGCGGATCCGGCTATGGCTACACCTTC